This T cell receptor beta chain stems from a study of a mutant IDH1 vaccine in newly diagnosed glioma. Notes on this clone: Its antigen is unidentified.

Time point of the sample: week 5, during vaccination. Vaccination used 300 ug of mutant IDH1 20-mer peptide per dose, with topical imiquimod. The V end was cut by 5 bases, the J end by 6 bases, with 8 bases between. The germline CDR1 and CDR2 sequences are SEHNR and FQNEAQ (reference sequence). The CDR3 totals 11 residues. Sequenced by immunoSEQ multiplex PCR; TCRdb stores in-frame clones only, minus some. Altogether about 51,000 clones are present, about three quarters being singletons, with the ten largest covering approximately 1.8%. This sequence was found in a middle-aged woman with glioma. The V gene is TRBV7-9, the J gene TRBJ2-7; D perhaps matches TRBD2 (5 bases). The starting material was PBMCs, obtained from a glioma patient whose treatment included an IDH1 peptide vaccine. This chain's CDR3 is CASSQLGEQYF. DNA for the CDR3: TGTGCCAGCAGCCAACTAGGCGAGCAGTACTTC. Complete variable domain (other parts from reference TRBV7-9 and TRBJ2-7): DTGVSQNPRHKITKRGQNVTFRCDPISEHNRLYWYRQTLGQGPEFLTYFQNEAQLEKSRLLSDRFSAERPKGSFSTLEIQRTEQGDSAMYLCASSQLGEQYFGPGTRLTVT.